This entry lists 24 T cell receptor beta chains sequenced from one sample in a study of blood T cell repertoires in COVID-19. Only in-frame clones appear in the TCRdb table, and some are missing; sequencing was by immunoSEQ multiplex PCR. Here the sample spans about 420,000 clones, about 90% being singletons. What was sequenced was peripheral blood. All receptors come from a man aged 18 to 30 with COVID-19, enrolled during active disease.

The rearrangement links TRBV2 to TRBJ2-2; perhaps TRBD2 as D (6 bases). V was clipped by 3 bases and J by 5 bases, with 7 bases between them. This CDR3 contains 13 residues. The germline V gene encodes CDR1 SNHLY and CDR2 FYNNEI. The DNA for the CDR3 is TGTGCCAGCAGTGATGGGGGGACCGGGGAGCTGTTTTTT. Translation: CASSDGGTGELFF. The entire variable domain, with the rest obtained from reference TRBV2 and TRBJ2-2, is as follows: EPEVTQTPSHQVTQMGQEVILRCVPISNHLYFYWYRQILGQKVEFLVSFYNNEISEKSEIFDDQFSVERPDGSNFTLKIRSTKLEDSAMYFCASSDGGTGELFFGEGSRLTVL.

V gene TRBV2 combines with J gene TRBJ2-5; 10 bases agree with TRBD2. Germline trimming cut 4 bases from V and 1 base from J; bases unmatched to any gene: 6. The CDR3 runs 16 residues. The germline V gene has CDR1 SNHLY and CDR2 FYNNEI. As DNA, the CDR3 is TGTGCCAGCAGTGTGACTAGCGGGTCCCCCCAAGAGACCCAGTACTTC. It translates to CASSVTSGSPQETQYF.

The rearrangement uses TRBV19 and TRBJ2-1, with D perhaps matching TRBD2 (5 bases). The length of the CDR3 is 15 residues. Trimming took 6 bases from V and 1 from J, leaving 13 bases between them. In germline, CDR1 is LNHDA, CDR2 SQIVND (reference sequence). Written as DNA, the CDR3 is TGTGCCAGTAGCTCCCCGGGGTTTTCCTACAATGAGCAGTTCTTC. Translation gives CASSSPGFSYNEQFF.

The V and J genes are TRBV18 and TRBJ2-3; maybe TRBD1 (7 bases). V was cut by 4 bases and J by 8 bases, with 16 bases left in between. Germline V gene lookup returns CDR1 KGHSH and CDR2 LQKENI. This CDR3 comprises 14 residues. CDR3 sequence reads: CASSLGQAEGTQYF. CDR3 nucleotide sequence: TGTGCCAGCTCACTAGGACAGGCGGAGGGTACGCAGTATTTT.

This clone occurred once. V and J are TRBV4-1 and TRBJ2-7, with D perhaps matching TRBD2 (6 bases). V was shortened by 0 bases and J by 1 base, with 10 bases between the two germline ends. The CDR3 contains 15 residues. Germline V gene data show CDR1 as MGHRA and CDR2 as YSYEKL. In DNA form, the CDR3 reads TGCGCCAGCAGCCAAGATCGACTAGAATCCTACGAGCAGTACTTC. Its protein product is CASSQDRLESYEQYF.

This chain uses TRBV7-2 with TRBJ2-1; 11 bases match TRBD2. This CDR3 is built from 16 residues. V gave up 5 bases and J gave up 4 bases; unmatched junction bases: 7. Per the germline V gene, CDR1 is SGHTA and CDR2 is FQGNSA. The CDR3 nucleotides are TGTGCCAGCAGCACCCGGACTAGCGGGCTTTACAATGAGCAGTTCTTC. Residues: CASSTRTSGLYNEQFF.

The V call is TRBV27, the J call TRBJ2-7; TRBD2 matches at 13 bases. CDR3 length: 15 amino acids. In germline, CDR1 is MNHEY, CDR2 SMNVEV (reference sequence). Losses at the gene ends were 4 bases for V and 6 bases for J; bases not matched to a gene: 6. This CDR3 is CASSWPLAGGLEQYF. CDR3 in DNA: TGTGCCAGCAGTTGGCCACTAGCGGGGGGGCTCGAGCAGTACTTC.

The chain employs TRBV3-1 (or the pseudogene TRBV3-2) and TRBJ1-1; TRBD1 agrees at 8 bases. The J segment lost 3 bases and the V segment lost 4 bases, leaving 4 bases of the junction unmatched. Per the germline V gene, CDR1 is LGHDT and CDR2 is YNNKEL (reference sequence). The CDR3 contains 14 residues. DNA of the CDR3: TGTGCCAGCAGCCTCCGACAGGGGCACACTGAAGCTTTCTTT. It codes for CASSLRQGHTEAFF.

V and J are TRBV7-2 and TRBJ2-1; 8 bases agree with TRBD2. Germline CDR1 reads SGHTA; CDR2 reads FQGNSA. J was trimmed by 4 bases and V by 5 bases; bases with no gene match: 10. This CDR3 has 16 residues. In DNA, the CDR3 is TGTGCCAGCAGCATTACTAGCGGTGGGGCTTACAATGAGCAGTTCTTC. This translates into CASSITSGGAYNEQFF.

The J gene is TRBJ2-1, the V gene TRBV5-6; 11 positions agree with TRBD2. The CDR3 length is 15 residues. The germline V gene encodes CDR1 SGHDT and CDR2 YYEEEE. Unmatched junction bases numbered 9, after V lost 7 bases and J lost 6 bases. This chain's CDR3 is CASGKLAGEFNEQFF. CDR3 in DNA: TGTGCCAGCGGAAAACTAGCGGGGGAGTTCAATGAGCAGTTCTTC.

V usage is TRBV19 and J usage is TRBJ2-3; tentatively, D is TRBD2 (6 bases). The CDR3 extends over 14 amino acids. V shed 3 bases and J shed 5 bases, with 12 bases lying between them. The germline CDR1 and CDR2 sequences are LNHDA and SQIVND (reference sequence). CDR3 bases: TGTGCCAGTAGTATCACCGGGGGAGGAGATACGCAGTATTTT. Protein sequence: CASSITGGGDTQYF.

V is TRBV5-1 and J is TRBJ2-7; 10 positions match TRBD2. This CDR3 region has 13 residues. V lost 4 bases and J lost 3; bases outside the gene matches: 1. Germline CDR1 and CDR2: SGHRS and YFSETQ. CDR3 in amino acids: CASSASGSYEQYF. The CDR3 nucleotides read TGCGCCAGCAGCGCTAGCGGGAGCTACGAGCAGTACTTC.

The CDR3 DNA follows: TGTGCCAGCAGCCCCCGCGGGGGATTAAATGAAAAACTGTTTTTT. Its translation: CASSPRGGLNEKLFF. V usage is TRBV7-2 and J usage is TRBJ1-4, with a possible D match to TRBD1 (5 bases). V was pared by 5 bases and J by 5 bases, with 15 bases between. The CDR3 spans 15 residues. Per the germline V gene, CDR1 is SGHTA and CDR2 is FQGNSA.

The chain is built from TRBV6-5 and TRBJ2-7, with D possibly TRBD2 on 8 matching bases. Trimming shortened V by 6 bases and J by 2 bases, and 14 bases separated the two germline ends. This CDR3 contains 14 residues. In germline, CDR1 is MNHEY, CDR2 SVGAGI. The CDR3 nucleotides read TGTGCCAGCAGCGGTAGCGGGACAGCCTACGAGCAGTACTTC. Its protein is CASSGSGTAYEQYF.

This CDR3 reads CASSGTGEVYGYTF. CDR3 bases: TGTGCCAGCAGTGGGACAGGGGAAGTTTATGGCTACACCTTC. This sequence joins TRBV2 and TRBJ1-2, with TRBD1 identical over 9 bases. J was trimmed by 5 bases and V by 4 bases; bases with no gene match: 5. Looked up from germline, CDR1 is SNHLY and CDR2 is FYNNEI. The CDR3 is made up of 14 amino acids. The entire variable domain, with the rest obtained from reference TRBV2 and TRBJ1-2, is as follows: EPEVTQTPSHQVTQMGQEVILRCVPISNHLYFYWYRQILGQKVEFLVSFYNNEISEKSEIFDDQFSVERPDGSNFTLKIRSTKLEDSAMYFCASSGTGEVYGYTFGSGTRLTVV.

V and J are TRBV6-1 and TRBJ2-7; 16 nucleotides line up with TRBD2. Germline assignment: CDR1 MNHNS and CDR2 SASEGT. V shed 3 bases and J 5 bases; nucleotides not matched to a gene: 4. The length of the CDR3 is 16 residues. For the CDR3, the DNA is TGTGCCAGCAGTGAGGGACTAGCGGGAGGGGGGAACGAGCAGTACTTC. Translating it yields CASSEGLAGGGNEQYF.

This chain joins TRBV24-1 and TRBJ1-2; the D gene is possibly TRBD1 (5 bases). Germline loops: CDR1 KGHDR, CDR2 SFDVKD. Trimming left V 4 bases short and J 2 bases short, with 10 bases between. The CDR3 is 14 amino acids. The CDR3 coding sequence is TGTGCCACCAGTGACAGGACACGGAACTATGGCTACACCTTC. Protein product: CATSDRTRNYGYTF.

V usage is TRBV12-5 and J usage is TRBJ1-1, with no clear D. The CDR3 is 13 amino acids. Trimming removed 3 bases at V and 0 bases at J, with 5 bases between. Germline V CDR1 and CDR2: LGHNT, FRNRAP. The DNA for the CDR3 is TGTGCTAGTGGTTTCAACATGAACACTGAAGCTTTCTTT. It specifies CASGFNMNTEAFF.

The rearrangement joins TRBV19 to TRBJ2-3, with D possibly being TRBD2 (5 bases). Per germline, CDR1 LNHDA and CDR2 SQIVND (reference sequence). The length of the CDR3 is 12 residues. The V end lost 1 base, the J end lost 10 bases, and 9 bases lay between the germline ends. The CDR3 nucleotides read TGTGCCAGTAGTATAGGAGGGAGTGCGCAGTATTTT. This gives the protein CASSIGGSAQYF.

This sequence joins TRBV19 and TRBJ2-1; the D gene is possibly TRBD2 (6 bases). V lost 7 bases and J 7 bases, leaving 17 bases between the germline ends. The CDR3 sequence is 14 residues long. Germline V CDR1 and CDR2: LNHDA, SQIVND (reference sequence). The CDR3 DNA reads as TGTGCCAGTACCCTTCGGGCTAGCGCTAATGAGCAGTTCTTC. It translates to CASTLRASANEQFF.

The rearrangement links TRBV7-2 to TRBJ2-3, with 11 nucleotides matching TRBD2. The CDR3 has 18 residues. V lost 2 bases to trimming and J lost 3 bases; unmatched junction nucleotides: 10. From germline, CDR1 is SGHTA and CDR2 FQGNSA. Here the CDR3 reads CASSLRSSGGYPTDTQYF. CDR3 bases: TGTGCCAGCAGCTTAAGGTCTAGCGGGGGGTATCCAACAGATACGCAGTATTTT.

This chain links TRBV11-3 with TRBJ2-7, with 7 bases that match TRBD2. Germline CDR1 SGHNT, CDR2 YENEEA. Trimming took 1 base from V and 2 from J; bases not matched to a gene: 5. The CDR3 spans 15 residues. Written as DNA, the CDR3 is TGTGCCAGCAGCTTAGTTACTAGCGACACCTACGAGCAGTACTTC. Its translation is CASSLVTSDTYEQYF.

This chain links TRBV3-1 (or the pseudogene TRBV3-2) with TRBJ1-1, with 7 bases that match TRBD1. Germline loops: CDR1 LGHDT, CDR2 YNNKEL (reference sequence). The CDR3 sequence is 15 residues long. V lost 7 bases, J lost 1 base, and 9 bases stayed unmatched. DNA of the CDR3: TGTGCCAGCAAGAGGGTAGGGGGCAGGAACACTGAAGCTTTCTTT. It yields the protein CASKRVGGRNTEAFF.

This clone was counted a few times. The rearrangement joins TRBV4-1 to TRBJ2-1, with 10 positions matching TRBD2. CDR3 length: 17 residues. V was clipped by 1 base and J by 5 bases; unmatched bases: 8. The germline CDR1 and CDR2 sequences are MGHRA and YSYEKL. CDR3 nucleotides: TGCGCCAGCAGCCAAGTTCAGGAGCGGGGGGGTAACAATGAGCAGTTCTTC. It is translated as CASSQVQERGGNNEQFF.